This T cell receptor (beta chain) appears in the sequencing data of a study of blood T cell repertoires in COVID-19. On the study more broadly: Sample material is recorded as cDNA or gDNA derived from T cells, B-cell-depleted T cells, or PBMCs.

The V and J ends lost 8 bases and 3 bases, in that order; junction bases with no gene match: 15. The germline V gene encodes CDR1 LGHDT and CDR2 YNNKEL (reference sequence). The CDR3 contains 16 residues. Original processing notes: Quantification of nucleated cells was approximated via reference gene primer amplification. The method was immunoSEQ multiplex PCR; TCRdb's version includes in-frame clones alone and lacks a portion of them. V and J calls plus clone size are reproduced from that table; the DNA served to infer D and trimming. The data show 300,000 to 350,000 clones, roughly 86% seen once. Sequencing was done on a sample of peripheral blood. V and J are TRBV3-1 (or the pseudogene TRBV3-2) and TRBJ1-2; 7 bases match TRBD1. The origin of this receptor is a young man with COVID-19, enrolled during active disease. This CDR3 reads CASGFIWRGRDYGYTF. The CDR3, as DNA: TGTGCCAGCGGGTTTATATGGAGGGGGCGTGACTATGGCTACACCTTC.